This T cell receptor (beta chain) originates from a study of cytomegalovirus exposure and HLA in healthy donors. The overall study: A data release that came early held some 79 million unique TCRs from HLA-typed donors. Overall study findings and caveats: Donors were assumed by presence/absence analyses to have roughly uniform sequencing depth. Cytomegalovirus-associated TCR beta chains were listed, numbering some 150. V- and J-gene trimming in TCR beta was tied to a missense DCLRE1C variant by an analysis performed later.

The CDR3 contains 15 residues. Germline lookup yields CDR1 SGHDT and CDR2 YYEEEE. J was trimmed by 3 bases and V by 2 bases; bases with no gene match: 7. On this clone itself: The target antigen is unknown.

The study ran its PCR with 60 Vbeta and 13 Jbeta primers. Here immunoSEQ multiplex PCR was the method, and the copy in TCRdb shows in-frame clones only, minus some. The repertoire has 200,000 or so clones, about four fifths of them found once; the top ten carry about 0.092%. Sequencing was done on a sample of PBMCs. This receptor was identified in a boy aged 2-15 years in good health and CMV-seronegative. J is TRBJ1-1 and V is TRBV5-6; 7 bases line up with TRBD1. CDR3 loop: CASSFRQGLDTEAFF. For the CDR3, the DNA is TGTGCCAGCAGCTTCCGACAGGGTCTCGACACTGAAGCTTTCTTT.